These 11 T cell receptor beta chains originate from one sample sequenced in a study of human T cells and chemical hapten exposure. MiXCR, run by TCRdb on the RACE reads, gives a single entry per CDR3 protein. In the table there are some 110,000 distinct CDR3 sequences, approximately 11% of which are singletons. The time point: patch test 3, about 24 weeks after DPC sensitization. Treatment meaning: therapeutic diphenylcyclopropenone sensitization with weekly scalp DPC. The sample consisted of whole blood, taken in connection with sensitization to the hapten diphenylcyclopropenone (DPC). The origin of the receptors is a woman aged 50 to 60 with alopecia areata. Some clones in this sample may be carry-over from other donors' samples.

This clonotype was recorded a few times. The rearrangement links TRBV6-5 to TRBJ1-6; possible D gene TRBD1, 5 bases. The CDR3 contains 15 residues. Trimming left V 5 bases short and J 3 bases short, with 11 bases between. The germline V gene has CDR1 MNHEY and CDR2 SVGAGI. The CDR3 region is CASSPRRGYNSPLHF. The CDR3 DNA reads as TGTGCCAGCAGTCCGCGTAGGGGCTATAATTCACCCCTCCACTTT.

This chain connects TRBV6-6 to TRBJ2-1, with 7 nucleotides matching TRBD1. The germline V gene has CDR1 MNHNY and CDR2 SVGAGI (reference sequence). Unmatched junction bases numbered 7, after V lost 0 bases and J lost 5 bases. The CDR3 consists of 16 residues. CDR3 loop: CASSYSEGGKDNEQFF. For the CDR3, the DNA is TGTGCCAGCAGTTACTCGGAAGGGGGCAAGGACAATGAGCAGTTCTTC.

As to this clonotype: A single base separates this from a much larger clone, so it may be a read error. V usage is TRBV9 and J usage is TRBJ2-3, with 12 bases that match TRBD2. Germline values: CDR1 SGDLS, CDR2 YYNGEE. The V and J ends lost 0 bases and 5 bases, in that order; junction bases with no gene match: 1. This CDR3 spans 15 amino acids. The CDR3 DNA is TGTGCCAGCAGCGTAGGGACTAGCGGGGAAGATACGCAGTATTTT. Translated, it gives CASSVGTSGEDTQYF.

The J gene is TRBJ1-5, the V gene TRBV27; 9 positions agree with TRBD1. V shed 6 bases, J shed 7 bases, and the junction held 7 bases outside the gene matches. Germline CDR1 MNHEY, CDR2 SMNVEV (reference sequence). The CDR3 has 14 residues. CDR3 protein: CASRQGATEQPQHF. The DNA for the CDR3 is TGTGCCAGCAGACAGGGGGCTACGGAACAGCCCCAGCATTTT.

This clonotype was counted a few times. This chain connects TRBV9 to TRBJ1-3, with D perhaps matching TRBD1 (6 bases). CDR3 length: 14 residues. Per the germline V gene, CDR1 is SGDLS and CDR2 is YYNGEE. V lost 3 bases and J 5 bases, leaving 12 bases between the germline ends. The CDR3 protein is CASSGGGARNTIYF. In DNA form, the CDR3 reads TGTGCCAGCAGCGGAGGGGGGGCGAGAAACACCATATATTTT.

The J gene is TRBJ2-6, the V gene TRBV6-6; D gene ambiguous. The CDR3 has 14 amino acids. V lost 2 bases, J lost 1 base, and 3 bases lay in between. Looked up from germline, CDR1 is MNHNY and CDR2 is SVGAGI (reference sequence). The CDR3 DNA sequence: TGTGCCAGCAGTTACAAGTCTGGGGCCAACGTCCTGACTTTC. It codes for CASSYKSGANVLTF.

This clonotype was seen more than once but under ten times. The V call is TRBV7-6, the J call TRBJ1-6; a weak D match, TRBD1 (6 bases). The V gene's germline CDR1 is SGHVS and CDR2 FNYEAQ. Trimming removed 3 bases from V and 7 bases from J, with 16 bases in between. The CDR3 covers 16 residues. DNA for the CDR3: TGTGCCAGCAGCTTGGGACCAGGGGCTGTCAATTCACCCCTCCACTTT. As protein: CASSLGPGAVNSPLHF.

Here the CDR3 reads CASSSYGQGQKLFF. CDR3 nucleotide sequence: TGCGCCAGCAGCTCCTACGGACAGGGACAAAAACTGTTTTTT. The chain couples TRBV5-1 to TRBJ1-4; 8 positions match TRBD1. Trimming cost V 3 bases and J 9 bases; bases outside gene matches: 7. CDR3 length: 14 amino acids. Germline V gene sequence: CDR1 SGHRS, CDR2 YFSETQ.

The chain uses TRBV2 and TRBJ2-3; 7 bases are shared with TRBD2. Germline-derived CDR1 and CDR2 are SNHLY and FYNNEI. Trimming removed 0 bases from V and 3 bases from J; junction bases left unmatched: 9. This CDR3 has 17 residues. CDR3 protein: CASSEALAGVQTDTQYF. CDR3 sequence (DNA): TGTGCCAGCAGTGAAGCGCTTGCGGGGGTTCAAACAGATACGCAGTATTTT.

This chain connects TRBV6-6 to TRBJ2-2; D not certain. This CDR3 is built from 16 residues. Germline values: CDR1 MNHNY, CDR2 SVGAGI (reference sequence). The V and J ends lost 0 bases and 1 base respectively, with 9 bases between them. The CDR3 protein is CASSYSLQKNTGELFF. CDR3 DNA: TGTGCCAGCAGTTACTCGCTACAGAAGAACACCGGGGAGCTGTTTTTT.

This clonotype has a count of ten or more. V gene TRBV10-3 combines with J gene TRBJ2-1; D not resolved. V was pared by 3 bases and J by 8 bases, with 11 bases between. Germline CDR1 is ENHRY and CDR2 is SYGVKD. The CDR3 spans 13 residues. The CDR3 sequence: CAISDERRDEQFF. As DNA, the CDR3 is TGTGCCATCAGTGATGAGCGCCGGGATGAGCAGTTCTTC.